The rows below give T cell receptor beta chains drawn from one sample of a study of T cell changes during pregnancy in multiple sclerosis. This table comes from immunoSEQ multiplex PCR, and its TCRdb copy is limited to in-frame clones, with some not included. The profile shows 75,000 to 95,000 clones, 93% of them singletons. The source material was peripheral blood, sampled in the second trimester of pregnancy. All receptors derive from a female donor with multiple sclerosis, enrolled in a pregnancy study. Each CDR3 is given without its conserved first and last residue. The order of the fields is CDR3 protein, J gene, V gene.

SGGQGLGETQY	TRBJ2-5	TRBV29-1
ARTGGLYNEQF	TRBJ2-1	TRBV21-1
ASSRLQGDSYEQY	TRBJ2-7	TRBV7-7
ASSGLAPTTDTQY	TRBJ2-3	TRBV5-1
ASSPTDSLGNQPQH	TRBJ1-5	TRBV18
ASSPGGRRSPSEQY	TRBJ2-7	TRBV5-1
ASSLSAGNTIY	TRBJ1-3	TRBV7-2
ASSQVQTSGGEQF	TRBJ2-1	TRBV4-1
ASSPTMNTEAF	TRBJ1-1	TRBV7-9
ASSFSGTSYEQY	TRBJ2-7	TRBV5-6
ASSNLLAGEDYEQY	TRBJ2-7	TRBV7-9
SVRLAGATDTQY	TRBJ2-3	TRBV29-1
SVEGRAPEAF	TRBJ1-1	TRBV29-1
ASSQERSAGQEAF	TRBJ1-1	TRBV4-1
ASNARDRVPYEQY	TRBJ2-7	TRBV27
ASSLVQGSYEQY	TRBJ2-7	TRBV27
ASSEGGVTNTEAF	TRBJ1-1	TRBV25-1
ASSSSGGEVFNEQF	TRBJ2-1	TRBV27
ASSDPGQKYEQY	TRBJ2-7	TRBV6-1
ASSTGITDTQY	TRBJ2-3	TRBV7-3
ASSEYRTSYGYT	TRBJ1-2	TRBV6-1
ASSFGGVNEKLF	TRBJ1-4	TRBV5-1
ASSVAYNQPQH	TRBJ1-5	TRBV9
ASSPNRGTRVDTQY	TRBJ2-3	TRBV27
ASSIQVEGTEAF	TRBJ1-1	TRBV19
ASSVYGDVGAGYT	TRBJ1-2	TRBV2
ASSERGAWNTEAF	TRBJ1-1	TRBV6-1
ASSPPQGGGRSEQF	TRBJ2-1	TRBV4-1
ASSEGTGLYEQY	TRBJ2-7	TRBV6-1
SVEKEAGVTQY	TRBJ2-5	TRBV29-1
ASSSRTGSGNTIY	TRBJ1-3	TRBV19